The 27 T cell receptor beta chains in this list originate from one sample, sequenced in a study of regulatory T cells in long-lasting Graves disease. Construction of TCR beta libraries relied on iRepertoire HTBI primers and on Arm-PCR targeting CDR3 regions. MiXCR, applied by TCRdb to the multiplex PCR reads, yields one record per CDR3 protein. The sample includes roughly 500,000 distinct CDR3 sequences, under 25% of them seen just once. Documented time point: persistent/refractory GD, antithyroid drugs over 5 years with positive TRAb. PBMC-extracted RNA yielded the TCR library. Sample: peripheral blood mononuclear cells (PBMCs), taken when the disease was refractory, from a patient treated with antithyroid drugs. These receptors all stem from a female donor with Graves disease.

This clonotype was detected ten times or more. This chain links TRBV6-1 with TRBJ1-1; a weak D match, TRBD1 (6 bases). The V and J ends lost 7 bases and 6 bases respectively, with 15 bases between them. Germline V CDR1 and CDR2: MNHNS, SASEGT. There are 13 residues in the CDR3. The CDR3 loop reads CASTEGGGSEAFF. As DNA, the CDR3 is TGTGCCAGCACCGAAGGGGGGGGGTCTGAAGCTTTCTTT.

This clonotype appeared many times. The V and J genes are TRBV15 and TRBJ2-5; 8 positions match TRBD1. The J segment lost 5 bases and the V segment lost 2 bases, leaving 10 bases of the junction unmatched. The CDR3 runs to 16 residues. Germline V gene lookup returns CDR1 LNHNV and CDR2 YYDKDF (reference sequence). This chain's CDR3 is CATSRRTGTFQETQYF. Here the CDR3 DNA reads TGTGCCACCAGCAGACGGACAGGGACATTTCAGGAGACCCAGTACTTC.

This chain joins TRBV7-9 and TRBJ2-7, with D possibly TRBD1 on 6 matching bases. Per germline, CDR1 SEHNR and CDR2 FQNEAQ (reference sequence). V lost 6 bases to trimming and J lost 2 bases, with 17 bases between them. The CDR3 has 15 amino acids. CDR3 DNA: TGTGCCAGCAGTACCCTGGAGAGGGGGACCTACGAGCAGTACTTC. Amino acids: CASSTLERGTYEQYF.

Ten or more counts support this clonotype. This chain joins TRBV28 and TRBJ2-4, with D possibly matching TRBD2 (5 bases). The CDR3 is 14 amino acids. The germline gives CDR1 MDHEN, CDR2 SYDVKM. V dropped 4 bases and J dropped 7 bases, with 14 bases sitting between them. CDR3 nucleotides: TGTGCCAGCAGTTCAGGACTCCTTCTGAACATTCAGTACTTC. It translates to CASSSGLLLNIQYF.

At least ten counts were recorded for this clonotype. The V gene is TRBV20-1, the J gene TRBJ2-5; 15 positions match TRBD2. Germline loops: CDR1 DFQATT, CDR2 SNEGSKA (reference sequence). The CDR3 length is 14 residues. The V segment lost 8 bases and the J segment 5 bases; nucleotides outside the gene matches: 6. The CDR3 DNA reads TGCAGTCCGGGACTAGCGGGGGGTTTGGAGACCCAGTACTTC. It specifies CSPGLAGGLETQYF.

In the case of this clonotype: One end of the junction varies from germline; a read error may be responsible. This chain connects TRBV5-6 to TRBJ1-3; TRBD1 is a possible D gene (5 bases). The CDR3 is 14 amino acids. CDR1 SGHDT and CDR2 YYEEEE come from the germline V gene. CDR3 nucleotides: TGTGCCAGCAGACCCTGGGGCTCTGGATACACCATATATTTT. Amino acids: CASRPWGSGYTIYF.

V usage is TRBV4-1 and J usage is TRBJ1-2; D is possibly TRBD1 (6 bases). Germline CDR1 MGHRA, CDR2 YSYEKL. V was shortened by 4 bases and J by 7 bases, with 13 bases between the two germline ends. The CDR3 extends over 13 amino acids. DNA for the CDR3: TGCGCCAGCAGCCGAGTACAGGGTTTTGGCTACACCTTC. This translates into CASSRVQGFGYTF.

This clonotype has a count of ten or more. This chain links TRBV29-1 with TRBJ2-7, with unresolved D. Deletions cut 1 base from V and 4 bases from J, with 11 bases between. Germline-derived CDR1 and CDR2 are SQVTM and ANQGSEA. The CDR3 consists of 13 residues. CDR3 sequence: CSVEGGGQYEQYF. The CDR3 region has the DNA TGCAGCGTTGAAGGAGGTGGGCAGTACGAGCAGTACTTC.

This clonotype occurred a few times. The genes are TRBV30 and TRBJ2-7; tentative D call: TRBD1 (5 bases). This CDR3 is 14 amino acids long. From germline, CDR1 is GTSNPN and CDR2 SVGIG (reference sequence). The ends were cut back, 3 bases at V and 1 base at J, with 13 bases in the middle. CDR3 DNA sequence: TGTGCCTGGAGCAGGACATTGATTTCCTACGAGCAGTACTTC. Translating gives CAWSRTLISYEQYF.

The chain recombines TRBV25-1 with TRBJ2-2; weak D call: TRBD2 (6 bases). The CDR3 is made up of 18 amino acids. V lost 3 bases to trimming and J lost 6 bases, with 23 bases between them. Germline values: CDR1 MGHDK, CDR2 SYGVNS. In DNA, the CDR3 is TGTGCCAGCAGTGAGGTGGGCAGCTTCCACCCGGGGGCCGGGGAGCTGTTTTTT. It encodes CASSEVGSFHPGAGELFF.

This clonotype came up many times. The rearrangement uses TRBV27 and TRBJ2-2; TRBD1 matches at 8 bases. Trimming at V came to 6 bases and at J to 0 bases, leaving 3 bases not matched to a gene. This CDR3 spans 15 amino acids. The germline V gene encodes CDR1 MNHEY and CDR2 SMNVEV (reference sequence). The CDR3 reads CASSPDRANTGELFF. CDR3 coding DNA: TGTGCCAGCAGCCCGGACAGGGCGAACACCGGGGAGCTGTTTTTT.

V is TRBV7-9 and J is TRBJ2-2; TRBD1 agrees at 9 bases. Per germline, CDR1 SEHNR and CDR2 FQNEAQ (reference sequence). The J segment lost 1 base and the V segment lost 9 bases, leaving 3 bases of the junction unmatched. This CDR3 is built from 14 residues. The CDR3 DNA follows: TGTGCCAGAGGACAGGGGATGAACACCGGGGAGCTGTTTTTT. Translation gives CARGQGMNTGELFF.

This clonotype has at least ten counts. The chain is built from TRBV28 and TRBJ1-4; D may be TRBD1 (6 bases). Germline V lookup: CDR1 MDHEN, CDR2 SYDVKM. Trimming shortened V by 4 bases and J by 6 bases, and 15 bases separated the two germline ends. The CDR3 length is 15 residues. The CDR3 nucleotides are TGTGCCAGCAGTTCGCCTAGGGGGGGGGATGAAAAACTGTTTTTT. Translation: CASSSPRGGDEKLFF.

A few counts support this clonotype. The chain is built from TRBV7-8 and TRBJ2-2; D not resolved. This CDR3 region has 16 residues. Germline V lookup: CDR1 SGHVS, CDR2 FQNEAQ. The V gene lost 5 bases and the J gene lost 2 bases, with 15 bases spanning the gap. The CDR3 loop is CASSPKFQANTGELFF. Here the CDR3 DNA reads TGTGCCAGCAGCCCAAAGTTCCAGGCCAACACCGGGGAGCTGTTTTTT. The full variable domain, its missing parts supplied by reference TRBV7-8 and TRBJ2-2, is GAGVSQSPRYKVAKRGQDVALRCDPISGHVSLFWYQQALGQGPEFLTYFQNEAQLDKSGLPSDRFFAERPEGSVSTLKIQRTQQEDSAVYLCASSPKFQANTGELFFGEGSRLTVL.

This clonotype appeared many times. The chain uses TRBV6-1 and TRBJ2-7, with D unresolved. The V and J ends lost 5 bases and 5 bases respectively, with 7 bases between them. From germline, CDR1 is MNHNS and CDR2 SASEGT. The length of the CDR3 is 11 residues. CDR3 DNA sequence: TGTGCCAGCAGTAGGTTGGACGAGCAGTACTTC. Translating it yields CASSRLDEQYF.

This clonotype occurred once. This rearrangement joins TRBV6-2 or TRBV6-3 to TRBJ2-2; D uncertain. CDR1 and CDR2 from the germline V gene are MNHEY and SVGEGT. The V gene lost 3 bases and the J gene lost 6 bases, with 11 bases spanning the gap. The CDR3 extends over 14 amino acids. The DNA for the CDR3 is TGTGCCAGCAGTTATGAACGGTTCGCCGGGGAGCTGTTTTTT. This sequence encodes CASSYERFAGELFF.

Regarding this clonotype: This could be a read error, since a much larger clone is one nucleotide away. The CDR3 carries no conserved terminal phenylalanine or tryptophan, so it likely arises from a read error. The chain links TRBV30 to TRBJ1-5; no firm D call. Deletions cut 3 bases from V and 7 bases from J, with 13 bases between. The CDR3 sequence is 13 residues long. CDR1 and CDR2 from the germline V gene are GTSNPN and SVGIG (reference sequence). Written as DNA, the CDR3 is TGTGCCTGGAGGGGCGAGGAATGGCAGCCCCAGCATCTT. Its protein is CAWRGEEWQPQHL.

This clonotype appeared many times. V usage is TRBV6-1 and J usage is TRBJ1-2; D is undetermined. Germline CDR1 is MNHNS and CDR2 is SASEGT. Trimming left V 6 bases short and J 4 bases short, with 9 bases between. CDR3 size: 12 residues. The CDR3 sequence: CASSQDPYGYTF. The DNA of the CDR3 is TGTGCCAGCAGCCAGGACCCCTATGGCTACACCTTC.

There are many counts of this clonotype. The chain couples TRBV28 to TRBJ2-7; D assignment may be TRBD1 or TRBD2 (6 bases each). The length of the CDR3 is 13 residues. V gave up 10 bases and J gave up 3 bases, with 16 bases separating them. Germline values: CDR1 MDHEN, CDR2 SYDVKM. This CDR3 is CATRGVQLYEQYF. Written as DNA, the CDR3 is TGTGCCACTAGGGGGGTACAGCTCTACGAGCAGTACTTC. Together with reference TRBV28 and TRBJ2-7, the CDR3 gives the full variable domain: DVKVTQSSRYLVKRTGEKVFLECVQDMDHENMFWYRQDPGLGLRLIYFSYDVKMKEKGDIPEGYSVSREKKERFSLILESASTNQTSMYLCATRGVQLYEQYFGPGTRLTVT.

This clonotype was observed at least ten times. The CDR3 spells CASTLGGTGELFF. The CDR3 nucleotides read TGTGCCAGTACCCTCGGGGGGACCGGGGAGCTGTTTTTT. The chain links TRBV19 to TRBJ2-2; TRBD2 agrees at 7 bases. Trimming removed 7 bases from V and 5 bases from J; junction bases left unmatched: 4. The CDR3 length is 13 residues. The germline gives CDR1 LNHDA, CDR2 SQIVND (reference sequence).

In the case of this clonotype: The junction departs from germline at one end; a sequencing error may be responsible. The CDR3 spells CASRTGQALSSGNTIYF. CDR3 DNA: TGTGCCAGCAGGACCGGACAGGCCCTCTCCTCTGGAAACACCATATATTTT. V usage is TRBV10-1 and J usage is TRBJ1-3; 7 bases align to TRBD1. The CDR3 length is 17 residues. CDR1 WNHNN and CDR2 SYGVQD come from the germline V gene (reference sequence).

This chain joins TRBV19 and TRBJ2-6, with 7 bases matching TRBD1. The CDR3 covers 17 residues. V gave up 4 bases and J gave up 7 bases; unmatched junction bases: 13. Germline CDR1 reads LNHDA; CDR2 reads SQIVND (reference sequence). The CDR3 region is CASSTPGQHLLANVLTF. Written as DNA, the CDR3 is TGTGCCAGTAGTACCCCGGGACAGCACCTTCTCGCCAACGTCCTGACTTTC.

This clonotype was counted many times. The rearrangement joins TRBV6-1 to TRBJ1-5, with D possibly being TRBD1 (5 bases). Germline V gives CDR1 MNHNS, CDR2 SASEGT. The CDR3 runs 15 residues. With 2 bases removed from V and 5 bases from J, the gap between germline ends came to 13 bases. The CDR3 DNA reads TGTGCCAGCAGTGAACTAAGGGTAGGGGATCAGCCCCAGCATTTT. Translated: CASSELRVGDQPQHF.

The chain uses TRBV20-1 and TRBJ1-4; 8 positions match TRBD1. CDR1 is DFQATT, CDR2 SNEGSKA, per germline (reference sequence). Trimming cost V 5 bases and J 6 bases; bases outside gene matches: 8. The CDR3 extends over 14 amino acids. CDR3 nucleotides: TGCAGTGCTGGGGCAGGGGGCGCGGATGAAAAACTGTTTTTT. Translation: CSAGAGGADEKLFF.

In this sample, this clonotype turned up a few times. The chain carries TRBV10-2 and TRBJ2-7; 7 positions agree with TRBD2. V shed 7 bases, J shed 2 bases, and the junction held 8 bases outside the gene matches. Germline loops: CDR1 WSHSY, CDR2 SAAADI. The CDR3 has 14 amino acids. The CDR3: CASIRGELAYEQYF. CDR3 nucleotide sequence: TGCGCCAGCATACGGGGGGAACTTGCCTACGAGCAGTACTTC.

DNA for the CDR3: TGTGCCAGCAGCTTAGGACCGGGGCAGGACATTCAGTACTTC. Amino acids: CASSLGPGQDIQYF. The genes are TRBV7-6 and TRBJ2-4; D might be TRBD1 or TRBD2, each matching 5 bases. Trimming removed 1 base at V and 8 bases at J, with 12 bases between. The CDR3 contains 14 residues. CDR1 is SGHVS and CDR2 is FNYEAQ in the germline V gene.

This clonotype was detected many times. V gene TRBV2 combines with J gene TRBJ2-7, with 9 bases lining up with TRBD1. Losses at the gene ends were 5 bases for V and 0 bases for J; bases not matched to a gene: 8. Germline lookup yields CDR1 SNHLY and CDR2 FYNNEI. This CDR3 region has 16 residues. CDR3 sequence reads: CASSTTPGQGSYEQYF. The CDR3 nucleotides are TGTGCCAGCAGTACAACGCCGGGACAGGGCTCCTACGAGCAGTACTTC.